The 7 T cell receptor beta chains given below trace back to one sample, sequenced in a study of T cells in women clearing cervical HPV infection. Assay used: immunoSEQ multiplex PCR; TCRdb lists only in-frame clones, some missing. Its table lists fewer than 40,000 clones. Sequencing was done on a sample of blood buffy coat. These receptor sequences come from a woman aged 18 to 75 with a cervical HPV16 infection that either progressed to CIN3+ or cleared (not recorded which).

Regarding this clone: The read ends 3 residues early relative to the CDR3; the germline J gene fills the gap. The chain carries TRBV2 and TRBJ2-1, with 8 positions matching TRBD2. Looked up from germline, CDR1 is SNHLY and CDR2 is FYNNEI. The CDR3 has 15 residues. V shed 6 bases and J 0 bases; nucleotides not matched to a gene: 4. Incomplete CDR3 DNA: TGTGCCAGCAGCGTAGCGGGGAGCTCCTACAATGAG. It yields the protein CASSVAGSSYNE. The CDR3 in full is CASSVAGSSYNEQFF.

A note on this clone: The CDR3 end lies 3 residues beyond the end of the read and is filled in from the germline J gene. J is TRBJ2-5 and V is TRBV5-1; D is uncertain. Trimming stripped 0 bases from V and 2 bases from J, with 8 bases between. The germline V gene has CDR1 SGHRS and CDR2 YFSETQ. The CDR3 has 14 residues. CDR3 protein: CASSLAKAQETQYF. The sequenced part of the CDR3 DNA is TGCGCCAGCAGCTTGGCCAAGGCTCAAGAGACC. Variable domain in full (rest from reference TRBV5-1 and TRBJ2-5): KAGVTQTPRYLIKTRGQQVTLSCSPISGHRSVSWYQQTPGQGLQFLFEYFSETQRNKGNFPGRFSGRQFSNSRSEMNVSTLELGDSALYLCASSLAKAQETQYFGPGTRLLVL.

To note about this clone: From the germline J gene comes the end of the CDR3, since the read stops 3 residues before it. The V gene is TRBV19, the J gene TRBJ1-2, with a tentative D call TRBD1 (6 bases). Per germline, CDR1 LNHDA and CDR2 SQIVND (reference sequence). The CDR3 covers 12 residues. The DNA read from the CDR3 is TGTGCCGGTTACGACAGGATGGGAGGC. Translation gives CAGYDRMGG. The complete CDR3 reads CAGYDRMGGYTF. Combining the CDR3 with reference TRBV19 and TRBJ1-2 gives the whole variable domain DGGITQSPKYLFRKEGQNVTLSCEQNLNHDAMYWYRQDPGQGLRLIYYSQIVNDFQKGDIAEGYSVSREKKESFPLTVTSAQKNPTAFYLCAGYDRMGGYTFGSGTRLTVV.

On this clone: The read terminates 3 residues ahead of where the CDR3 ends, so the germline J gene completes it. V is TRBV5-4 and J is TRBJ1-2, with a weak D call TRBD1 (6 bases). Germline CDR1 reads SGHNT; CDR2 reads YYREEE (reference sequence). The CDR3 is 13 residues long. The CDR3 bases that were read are TGTGCCAGCAGTGGGGGGGGGCCGGAGGGC. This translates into CASSGGGPEG. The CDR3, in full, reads CASSGGGPEGYTF.

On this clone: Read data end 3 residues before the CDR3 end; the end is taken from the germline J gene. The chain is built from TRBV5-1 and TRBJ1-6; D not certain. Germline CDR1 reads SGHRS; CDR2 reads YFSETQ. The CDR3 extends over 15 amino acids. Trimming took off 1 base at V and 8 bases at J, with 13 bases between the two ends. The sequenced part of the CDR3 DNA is TGCGCCAGCAGCTTGAGCGTCACCCCGGATTCACCC. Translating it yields CASSLSVTPDSP. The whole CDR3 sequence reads CASSLSVTPDSPLHF.

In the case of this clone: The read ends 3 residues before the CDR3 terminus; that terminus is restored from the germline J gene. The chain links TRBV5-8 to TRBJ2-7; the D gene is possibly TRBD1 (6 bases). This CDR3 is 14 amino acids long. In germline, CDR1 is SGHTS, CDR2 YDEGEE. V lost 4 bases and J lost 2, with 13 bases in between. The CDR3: CASSPGHTPYEQYF. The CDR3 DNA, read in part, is TGTGCCAGCAGCCCGGGACATACTCCCTACGAG.

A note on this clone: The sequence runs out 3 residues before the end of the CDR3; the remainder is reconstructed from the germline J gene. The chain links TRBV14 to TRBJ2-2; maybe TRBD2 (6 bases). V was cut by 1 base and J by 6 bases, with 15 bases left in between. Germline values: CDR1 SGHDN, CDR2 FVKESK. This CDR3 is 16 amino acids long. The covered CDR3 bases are TGTGCCAGCAGCCAAGTTGCGGGGTTAAGCGCCGGGGAG. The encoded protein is CASSQVAGLSAGE. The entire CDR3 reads CASSQVAGLSAGELFF.